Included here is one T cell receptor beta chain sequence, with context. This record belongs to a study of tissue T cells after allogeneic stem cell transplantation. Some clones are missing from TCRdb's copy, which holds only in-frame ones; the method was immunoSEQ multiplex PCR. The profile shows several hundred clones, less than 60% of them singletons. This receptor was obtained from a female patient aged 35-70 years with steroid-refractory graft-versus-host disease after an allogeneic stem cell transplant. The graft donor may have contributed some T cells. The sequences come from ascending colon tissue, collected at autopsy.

The chain's CDR3 is CASSYGNEQPQHF. CDR3 DNA: TGTGCCAGCAGTTATGGGAACGAACAGCCCCAGCATTTT. The V gene is TRBV6-5, the J gene TRBJ1-5; D uncertain. The germline CDR1 and CDR2 sequences are MNHEY and SVGAGI. The CDR3 contains 13 residues. Between the trimmed V and J ends, which lost 3 bases and 7 bases, there was a span of 10 bases.